This TCR beta chain was sequenced for a study of blood T cells in healthy people across ages. Study context: About one barcoded beta molecule per two T cells was the capture yield of template switching.

Every donor provided around 10 milliliters of peripheral blood. The germline gives CDR1 KGHSH, CDR2 LQKENI. The CDR3 extends over 14 amino acids. The junction had 1 base not matched to a gene; V was cut back by 2 bases and J by 6 bases. The use of a sample-barcoded 5' primer and a J-beta primer mix characterized a second PCR of roughly 6 to 11 cycles. TCRdb itself ran the 5' RACE reads through MiXCR, one entry per CDR3 protein. Here the sample spans 750,000 to 850,000 distinct CDR3 sequences, around 25% being singletons. Study-wide results and caveats: Age advanced and TCR beta diversity per million T cells fell, roughly linearly.

This clonotype was seen only a few times. Its target is unknown. The same data also contributed to another study, on T cells of mothers and their children.

The J gene is TRBJ2-2, the V gene TRBV18; 9 positions match TRBD1. Sequencing used blood. The receptor's source is a boy aged 5-17 years in good health. The chain's CDR3 is CASSPGTGPGELFF. For the CDR3, the DNA is TGTGCCAGCTCACCAGGGACAGGGCCCGGGGAGCTGTTTTTT.